This TCR beta chain was recovered during a study of T cell repertoires in ileal Crohn's disease. About the study: Patients had a median approximately 7.2-year disease duration, and about 40% were active smokers. The M6 sample came from neoterminal ileum during colonoscopy after surgery. General study results and limits: Active smokers at surgery had more clonal expansions than non-smokers. Postoperative endoscopy occurred within one year, median around 7.5 months.

Time point specified: neoterminal ileum biopsy at postoperative endoscopy, about 6 months after surgery. Only in-frame clones appear in the TCRdb table, and some are missing; sequencing was by immunoSEQ multiplex PCR. The table lists approximately 11,000 clones, over 55% of them singletons. CDR3 length: 15 amino acids. From germline, CDR1 is GTSNPN and CDR2 SVGIG (reference sequence). V lost 2 bases to trimming and J lost 5 bases; unmatched junction nucleotides: 8. Comments on this clone: Its antigen is not known.

Sequencing was carried out using ileal tissue. The J gene is TRBJ2-1, the V gene TRBV30; 8 bases map to TRBD2. This TCR came from an adult with Crohn's disease. The CDR3 spells CAWSSGTRADNEQFF. The CDR3 bases are TGTGCCTGGAGTTCCGGGACTAGGGCCGACAATGAGCAGTTCTTC.